These 28 T cell receptor beta chains were sequenced from one sample in a study of beta chain features in type 1 diabetes. Expressed TCRB transcripts were sequenced because the entire RNA isolate underwent reverse transcription. The data were produced by immunoSEQ multiplex PCR, yet TCRdb's version contains in-frame clones alone and is incomplete. The sample yields 860,000 or so clones, 15% to 20% seen once. The sample comprised naive CD4+ T cells from blood. All receptors come from a woman younger than 30 in good health.

This clone was detected only a few times. The chain uses TRBV7-2 and TRBJ2-1; TRBD2 aligns across 7 bases. The V segment lost 5 bases and the J segment 4 bases; nucleotides outside the gene matches: 8. This CDR3 region has 15 residues. Looked up from germline, CDR1 is SGHTA and CDR2 is FQGNSA. The DNA of the CDR3 is TGTGCCAGCAGCGGAGGACTGGGACTATACAATGAGCAGTTCTTC. The encoded protein is CASSGGLGLYNEQFF.

The chain has TRBV7-2 and TRBJ2-7, with D uncertain. The CDR3 has 14 amino acids. CDR1 and CDR2 from the germline V gene are SGHTA and FQGNSA. The ends were cut back, 1 base at V and 5 bases at J, with 12 bases in the middle. CDR3: CASSLGLAVDEQYF. CDR3 sequence (DNA): TGTGCCAGCAGCTTAGGGTTGGCGGTCGACGAGCAGTACTTC.

The table lists this clone with a few counts. As DNA, the CDR3 is TGTGCCAGCAGCGTAGCCCTGGAAGATACGCAGTATTTT. This gives the protein CASSVALEDTQYF. The chain links TRBV9 to TRBJ2-3; D ambiguous. The ends were cut back, 0 bases at V and 5 bases at J, with 7 bases in the middle. This CDR3 comprises 13 residues. Germline CDR1 SGDLS, CDR2 YYNGEE.

The chain couples TRBV7-9 to TRBJ1-1, with unresolved D. The germline V gene has CDR1 SEHNR and CDR2 FQNEAQ (reference sequence). The CDR3 is 11 residues long. The germline V and J ends were trimmed by 5 bases and 8 bases, with 9 bases remaining between them. CDR3 sequence: CASSPEEEAFF. The DNA of the CDR3 is TGTGCCAGCAGCCCAGAAGAAGAAGCTTTCTTT. The full variable domain, with the rest looked up from reference TRBV7-9 and TRBJ1-1, is DTGVSQNPRHKITKRGQNVTFRCDPISEHNRLYWYRQTLGQGPEFLTYFQNEAQLEKSRLLSDRFSAERPKGSFSTLEIQRTEQGDSAMYLCASSPEEEAFFGQGTRLTVV.

Turning to this clone: Within the sample, other DNA sequences also encode this same CDR3. The gene calls are TRBV18 and TRBJ2-3; 10 bases are shared with TRBD2. The germline gives CDR1 KGHSH, CDR2 LQKENI. This CDR3 is built from 14 residues. V lost 5 bases and J lost 3; bases outside the gene matches: 2. DNA of the CDR3: TGTGCCAGCTCATTAGCGGGAGGTACAGATACGCAGTATTTT. Protein product: CASSLAGGTDTQYF. The complete variable domain, with remaining parts taken from reference TRBV18 and TRBJ2-3, reads NAGVMQNPRHLVRRRGQEARLRCSPMKGHSHVYWYRQLPEEGLKFMVYLQKENIIDESGMPKERFSAEFPKEGPSILRIQQVVRGDSAAYFCASSLAGGTDTQYFGPGTRLTVL.

This chain uses TRBV7-9 with TRBJ2-3, with 10 bases lining up with TRBD1. CDR3 length: 17 amino acids. V was clipped by 4 bases and J by 1 base; unmatched bases: 8. The germline CDR1 and CDR2 sequences are SEHNR and FQNEAQ (reference sequence). DNA of the CDR3: TGTGCCAGCAGCTCCGGATCCGGGACAGGGGGCACAGATACGCAGTATTTT. Encoded protein: CASSSGSGTGGTDTQYF.

The genes are TRBV7-2 and TRBJ1-5; D gene ambiguous. CDR1 and CDR2 (germline): SGHTA, FQGNSA. CDR3 size: 14 residues. V was shortened by 4 bases and J by 9 bases, with 16 bases between the two germline ends. The CDR3 DNA reads TGTGCCAGCAGCTCGCGAGATGGTGTCGCGCCCCAGCATTTT. Amino acid sequence: CASSSRDGVAPQHF.

This chain connects TRBV6-6 to TRBJ1-5, with no clear D. The CDR3 is 14 amino acids. Trimming took 8 bases from V and 0 from J, leaving 11 bases between them. Per the germline V gene, CDR1 is MNHNY and CDR2 is SVGAGI (reference sequence). CDR3 bases: TGTGCCAGCGGGTCCAAATATAGCAATCAGCCCCAGCATTTT. Its translation is CASGSKYSNQPQHF.

This clone came up a few times. CDR3 in DNA: TGTGCCAGCAGCTCAGGGGTCGGTGAAGCTTTCTTT. This codes for CASSSGVGEAFF. The chain couples TRBV2 to TRBJ1-1, with a weak D call TRBD1 (6 bases). Per the germline V gene, CDR1 is SNHLY and CDR2 is FYNNEI. V was pared by 6 bases and J by 7 bases, with 12 bases between. The CDR3 runs 12 residues.

The V gene is TRBV18, the J gene TRBJ2-5; D may be TRBD1 or TRBD2 (5 bases each). V was trimmed by 3 bases and J by 4 bases, leaving 15 bases between them. The CDR3 extends over 15 amino acids. Germline assignment: CDR1 KGHSH and CDR2 LQKENI. This CDR3 is CASSPRDRGTETQYF. CDR3 DNA sequence: TGTGCCAGCTCACCTAGGGACCGCGGTACAGAGACCCAGTACTTC.

This clone was observed a few times. The chain is built from TRBV5-1 and TRBJ2-2; TRBD1 agrees at 8 bases. The germline V gene has CDR1 SGHRS and CDR2 YFSETQ. This CDR3 contains 14 residues. V lost 4 bases and J lost 2; bases outside the gene matches: 1. This CDR3 reads CASSQGANTGELFF. CDR3 DNA sequence: TGCGCCAGCAGCCAGGGGGCCAACACCGGGGAGCTGTTTTTT.

There are a few counts of this clone. The rearrangement uses TRBV10-3 and TRBJ2-1; 11 bases agree with TRBD2. The junction had 9 bases not matched to a gene; V was cut back by 9 bases and J by 8 bases. This CDR3 is built from 14 residues. Germline CDR1 and CDR2: ENHRY and SYGVKD. CDR3 protein: CAMRLAGPNDEQFF. CDR3 bases: TGTGCCATGAGACTAGCGGGACCGAATGATGAGCAGTTCTTC.

The chain uses TRBV4-2 and TRBJ2-7; D gene unclear. The CDR3 length is 16 residues. The germline V and J ends were trimmed by 1 base and 3 bases, with 16 bases remaining between them. The germline CDR1 and CDR2 sequences are LGHNA and YNFKEQ. In DNA form, the CDR3 reads TGTGCCAGCAGCCAAGGTTCTGGCACTTCTTTCTACGAGCAGTACTTC. Its protein product is CASSQGSGTSFYEQYF.

This clone was counted only a few times. The rearrangement joins TRBV6-5 to TRBJ2-1; 7 bases align to TRBD1. This CDR3 contains 15 residues. The germline gives CDR1 MNHEY, CDR2 SVGAGI. V gave up 6 bases and J gave up 4 bases; unmatched junction bases: 9. CDR3 coding DNA: TGTGCCAGCAGCCTAACAGGGGTACAGTACAATGAGCAGTTCTTC. It specifies CASSLTGVQYNEQFF.

This clone was detected a few times. The chain combines TRBV5-4 with TRBJ2-7; D is tentatively TRBD1 or TRBD2 (5 bases each). Trimming removed 4 bases from V and 6 bases from J, with 23 bases in between. The CDR3 spans 16 residues. Per the germline V gene, CDR1 is SGHNT and CDR2 is YYREEE (reference sequence). The CDR3 coding sequence is TGTGCCAGCAGCCCGGATACAGGACTCCCGCCGATCGAGCAGTACTTC. It translates to CASSPDTGLPPIEQYF.

This clone was counted between two and nine times. This chain links TRBV5-4 with TRBJ2-1; D is ambiguous. Trimming left V 4 bases short and J 3 bases short, with 14 bases between. This CDR3 is built from 15 residues. Per germline, CDR1 SGHNT and CDR2 YYREEE (reference sequence). CDR3 bases: TGTGCCAGCAGCACCCGGAATTCGGACTACAATGAGCAGTTCTTC. This translates into CASSTRNSDYNEQFF.

This clone has just a few counts. This chain uses TRBV7-9 with TRBJ2-7, with a weak D call TRBD2 (7 bases). Trimming took off 5 bases at V and 9 bases at J, with 23 bases between the two ends. Per the germline V gene, CDR1 is SEHNR and CDR2 is FQNEAQ (reference sequence). The CDR3 length is 15 residues. The CDR3 DNA sequence: TGTGCCAGCAGCCTGCTGATCCGGGGGGCTGCCGTGCAGTACTTC. Amino acids: CASSLLIRGAAVQYF. Drawing the rest from reference TRBV7-9 and TRBJ2-7, the complete variable domain is DTGVSQNPRHKITKRGQNVTFRCDPISEHNRLYWYRQTLGQGPEFLTYFQNEAQLEKSRLLSDRFSAERPKGSFSTLEIQRTEQGDSAMYLCASSLLIRGAAVQYFGPGTRLTVT.

This clone turned up a few times. This specimen includes other DNA sequences encoding the same CDR3. The CDR3 spells CASSLFQREGNEQFF. DNA of the CDR3: TGCGCCAGCAGCTTGTTCCAGCGGGAGGGCAATGAGCAGTTCTTC. This sequence joins TRBV5-1 and TRBJ2-1; TRBD2 matches at 10 bases. The CDR3 extends over 15 amino acids. CDR1 is SGHRS and CDR2 is YFSETQ in the germline V gene. V lost 1 base and J lost 6; bases outside the gene matches: 4.

V gene TRBV7-2 combines with J gene TRBJ1-2; tentative D call: TRBD1 (6 bases). Trimming stripped 2 bases from V and 7 bases from J, with 11 bases between. This CDR3 is built from 13 residues. Germline V gene lookup returns CDR1 SGHTA and CDR2 FQGNSA. CDR3 bases: TGTGCCAGCAGCTTACAGGGGTGGCTTGGCTACACCTTC. Its translation is CASSLQGWLGYTF.

CDR3 coding DNA: TGTGCCAGCAGTTTATCTGCCGGGGGCAATCAGCCCCAGCATTTT. Protein: CASSLSAGGNQPQHF. V and J are TRBV28 and TRBJ1-5; D is ambiguous. CDR3 length equals 15 residues. The ends were cut back, 1 base at V and 2 bases at J, with 9 bases in the middle. CDR1 is MDHEN and CDR2 is SYDVKM in the germline V gene.

This clone was detected a few times. The CDR3 sequence: CASSETIATTSNTGELFF. Here the CDR3 DNA reads TGTGCCAGCAGTGAGACTATAGCGACGACCTCGAACACCGGGGAGCTGTTTTTT. V is TRBV25-1 and J is TRBJ2-2; the D gene is possibly TRBD2 (5 bases). The CDR3 is made up of 18 amino acids. CDR1 is MGHDK and CDR2 is SYGVNS in the germline V gene. Trimming pared 3 bases from V and 0 bases from J, leaving 17 bases between.

In its sample, this clone was seen a few times. This chain links TRBV25-1 with TRBJ1-3; tentative D call: TRBD1 (6 bases). The CDR3 totals 14 residues. V lost 4 bases to trimming and J lost 2 bases, with 9 bases between them. The germline gives CDR1 MGHDK, CDR2 SYGVNS. The CDR3 sequence is CASSVTGTGNTIYF. Here the CDR3 DNA reads TGTGCCAGCAGTGTAACAGGGACTGGAAACACCATATATTTT.

The V call is TRBV7-3, the J call TRBJ2-5; D call uncertain. Trimming shortened V by 1 base and J by 2 bases, and 11 bases separated the two germline ends. Germline CDR1 reads SGHTA; CDR2 reads FQGTGA. The CDR3 length is 15 residues. CDR3 nucleotide sequence: TGTGCCAGCAGCTTAATGGGTAACAGACAAGAGACCCAGTACTTC. Protein sequence: CASSLMGNRQETQYF. The variable domain in full, completed from reference TRBV7-3 and TRBJ2-5, reads GAGVSQTPSNKVTEKGKYVELRCDPISGHTALYWYRQSLGQGPEFLIYFQGTGAADDSGLPNDRFFAVRPEGSVSTLKIQRTERGDSAVYLCASSLMGNRQETQYFGPGTRLLVL.

The J gene is TRBJ2-7, the V gene TRBV5-1; 9 positions agree with TRBD1. With 4 bases clipped from V and 5 bases from J, the junction kept 7 bases outside the gene matches. Germline CDR1 and CDR2: SGHRS and YFSETQ. CDR3 length equals 14 residues. The CDR3 DNA reads TGCGCCAGCAGCCTCGGACAGGGGCCCCACGAGCAGTACTTC. Translating gives CASSLGQGPHEQYF.

The CDR3 DNA is TGTGCCAGCAGCCTAGGCGGAAGGGCGACTGAGCAGTTCTTC. Amino acids: CASSLGGRATEQFF. This chain links TRBV11-2 with TRBJ2-1; D unclear. This CDR3 is 14 amino acids long. Germline V gives CDR1 SGHAT, CDR2 FQNNGV. V was trimmed by 5 bases and J by 9 bases, leaving 17 bases between them.

The chain uses TRBV2 and TRBJ2-1; TRBD1 matches at 11 bases. V dropped 7 bases and J dropped 9; count of bases not matched to a gene: 20. The CDR3 length is 18 residues. The germline V gene encodes CDR1 SNHLY and CDR2 FYNNEI. CDR3 region: CASTLNPIPGQGEGEQFF. CDR3 in DNA: TGTGCCAGCACCCTAAATCCCATCCCGGGACAGGGGGAGGGTGAGCAGTTCTTC.

Remarks on this clone: This sample also contains other DNA sequences that code for the same CDR3. The chain combines TRBV18 with TRBJ1-2, with TRBD1 matching over 8 bases. This CDR3 comprises 13 residues. After removal of 3 bases from V and 3 bases from J, the junction contained 0 bases not matched to a gene. Germline CDR1 and CDR2: KGHSH and LQKENI. CDR3 amino acids: CASSPTGDYGYTF. Written as DNA, the CDR3 is TGTGCCAGCTCACCGACAGGGGACTATGGCTACACCTTC.

The chain joins TRBV6-5 to TRBJ2-3; D is ambiguous. Trimming pared 2 bases from V and 0 bases from J, leaving 12 bases between. This CDR3 contains 16 residues. Germline CDR1 MNHEY, CDR2 SVGAGI. CDR3 DNA sequence: TGTGCCAGCAGTTACCTGGGCGTCCCCAGCACAGATACGCAGTATTTT. This sequence encodes CASSYLGVPSTDTQYF.